The next 10 T cell receptor beta chains were all read from a single sample in a study of blood T cell repertoires in COVID-19. Profiled with immunoSEQ multiplex PCR; TCRdb holds only in-frame clones, not every one. The profile shows fewer than 450,000 clones, 87% of them singletons. Sequencing was carried out using peripheral blood. Source of these receptors: a woman in her forties or fifties with COVID-19, enrolled during active disease.

This clone came up once. This chain joins TRBV19 and TRBJ2-1, with TRBD2 matching 10 bases. The CDR3 contains 19 residues. The V segment lost 9 bases and the J segment 2 bases; nucleotides outside the gene matches: 19. Germline lookup yields CDR1 LNHDA and CDR2 SQIVND (reference sequence). The CDR3, as DNA: TGTGCCAGCCGTAGGGGGGCTAGCGGGAGCTTTAGGGCCTACAATGAGCAGTTCTTC. Protein product: CASRRGASGSFRAYNEQFF.

This rearrangement joins TRBV11-2 to TRBJ1-2; possible D gene TRBD1, 5 bases. The V end lost 5 bases, the J end lost 8 bases, and 24 bases lay between the germline ends. The CDR3 runs to 16 residues. CDR1 and CDR2 from the germline V gene are SGHAT and FQNNGV. CDR3 DNA sequence: TGTGCCAGCAGCATTACCTCCGGGGGTCGACCCCTGGGCTACACCTTC. This codes for CASSITSGGRPLGYTF.

V usage is TRBV19 and J usage is TRBJ2-5; 11 bases fit TRBD1. The junction had 8 bases not matched to a gene; V was cut back by 6 bases and J by 5 bases. Germline loops: CDR1 LNHDA, CDR2 SQIVND (reference sequence). CDR3 length equals 15 residues. CDR3 sequence reads: CASSPWTGGSETQYF. CDR3 sequence (DNA): TGTGCCAGTAGCCCTTGGACAGGGGGCTCGGAGACCCAGTACTTC. Full variable domain (missing parts from reference TRBV19 and TRBJ2-5): DGGITQSPKYLFRKEGQNVTLSCEQNLNHDAMYWYRQDPGQGLRLIYYSQIVNDFQKGDIAEGYSVSREKKESFPLTVTSAQKNPTAFYLCASSPWTGGSETQYFGPGTRLLVL.

The chain employs TRBV10-3 and TRBJ2-3, with a tentative D call TRBD1 (5 bases). Germline CDR1 ENHRY, CDR2 SYGVKD. Trimming took off 3 bases at V and 0 bases at J, with 7 bases between the two ends. The CDR3 is 14 amino acids. The CDR3 here is CAISEGASTDTQYF. In DNA, the CDR3 is TGTGCCATCAGTGAAGGGGCTAGCACAGATACGCAGTATTTT.

The chain links TRBV18 to TRBJ1-1; perhaps TRBD1 as D (6 bases). V gave up 0 bases and J gave up 5 bases, with 13 bases separating them. In germline, CDR1 is KGHSH, CDR2 LQKENI. The CDR3 runs to 15 residues. CDR3 sequence: CASSPPDRGQTEAFF. In DNA, the CDR3 is TGTGCCAGCTCACCACCGGATAGAGGACAGACTGAAGCTTTCTTT.

As for this clone: At one boundary the junction diverges from the germline segment, which might be a read error. The rearrangement joins TRBV11-2 to TRBJ2-1; 7 nucleotides line up with TRBD2. Germline CDR1 is SGHAT and CDR2 is FQNNGV. CDR3 length equals 16 residues. The CDR3 nucleotides are TGTGCCAGCAGTTTAGCGCTAGCGGTTGATTACAATGAGCAGTTCTTC. Residues: CASSLALAVDYNEQFF.

The genes are TRBV30 and TRBJ1-5; no firm D call. This CDR3 is 13 amino acids long. The V and J ends lost 2 bases and 6 bases respectively, with 11 bases between them. Germline loops: CDR1 GTSNPN, CDR2 SVGIG (reference sequence). Written as DNA, the CDR3 is TGTGCCTGGAGTTCGGGTCAAACTCAGCCCCAGCATTTT. This gives the protein CAWSSGQTQPQHF. Full variable domain (remainder filled in from reference TRBV30 and TRBJ1-5): SQTIHQWPATLVQPVGSPLSLECTVEGTSNPNLYWYRQAAGRGLQLLFYSVGIGQISSEVPQNLSASRPQDRQFILSSKKLLLSDSGFYLCAWSSGQTQPQHFGDGTRLSIL.

This chain links TRBV7-2 with TRBJ2-3; D ambiguous. Germline lookup yields CDR1 SGHTA and CDR2 FQGNSA. CDR3 length: 13 residues. The V end lost 2 bases, the J end lost 3 bases, and 6 bases lay between the germline ends. The CDR3 region is CASSLYFTDTQYF. Written as DNA, the CDR3 is TGTGCCAGCAGCTTATACTTTACAGATACGCAGTATTTT.

The chain links TRBV10-2 to TRBJ1-1; TRBD1 agrees at 9 bases. Germline V gene data show CDR1 as WSHSY and CDR2 as SAAADI. Germline trimming cut 8 bases from V and 7 bases from J; bases unmatched to any gene: 8. CDR3 size: 13 residues. CDR3 loop: CASAPGQGREAFF. As DNA, the CDR3 is TGCGCCAGCGCCCCGGGACAGGGCCGTGAAGCTTTCTTT.

This clone showed up just a few times. The gene calls are TRBV19 and TRBJ1-2; D might be TRBD1 (6 bases). Trimming left V 0 bases short and J 1 base short, with 9 bases between. CDR3 length: 15 residues. Germline V CDR1 and CDR2: LNHDA, SQIVND (reference sequence). This CDR3 reads CASSIEGRGNYGYTF. The DNA for the CDR3 is TGTGCCAGTAGTATAGAAGGCAGGGGTAACTATGGCTACACCTTC.